Shown below are 15 T cell receptor beta chains from a single sample sequenced in a study of T cells after yellow fever vaccination (dated by TCRdb to the late 2010s). Library method: 5' RACE. The reads were generated on an Illumina NovaSeq 6000. TCRdb reprocessed the public reads (quality trimming at Q25 with fastp, clone calling with MiXCR) and kept in-frame beta chains. Each entry is one CDR3 protein sequence, shown with its most common DNA and genes. The sample table records fewer than 500,000 distinct CDR3 sequences; roughly a sixth of these occur just once. The ten largest clones represent about a sixth of the sample. Read against the paper, the sample's treatment or condition label means: live attenuated yellow fever vaccine strain. Source: PBMCs, taken before the yellow fever booster vaccination. The receptors were sampled from a young man who received the YFV17D yellow fever vaccine.

This clonotype was counted between two and nine times. The DNA for the CDR3 is TGTGCCAGCAGCTATGGACTAGCGGGCACAGATACGCAGTATTTT. It yields the protein CASSYGLAGTDTQYF. The chain employs TRBV7-2 and TRBJ2-3; the match to TRBD2 covers 10 bases. J lost 1 base, V lost 4 bases, and 2 bases had no gene match. Germline CDR1 and CDR2: SGHTA and FQGNSA. This CDR3 has 15 amino acids.

Notes on this clonotype: At one end, the junction sequence differs from germline, possibly due to a read error. The V gene is TRBV5-4, the J gene TRBJ2-3; 7 bases are a match to TRBD2. Germline V gives CDR1 SGHNT, CDR2 YYREEE (reference sequence). The CDR3 sequence is 15 residues long. CDR3 in DNA: TGTGCCGGCAGCTTGACAGCCAGCGGGGCAGATACGCAGTATTTT. Translating gives CAGSLTASGADTQYF.

This clonotype was counted a few times. V and J are TRBV20-1 and TRBJ2-3; 13 bases map to TRBD2. Germline loops: CDR1 DFQATT, CDR2 SNEGSKA (reference sequence). The length of the CDR3 is 15 residues. With 4 bases clipped from V and 2 bases from J, the junction kept 3 bases outside the gene matches. The CDR3 here is CSATGLAGVTDTQYF. The CDR3 bases are TGCAGTGCTACTGGACTAGCGGGGGTCACAGATACGCAGTATTTT.

The chain has TRBV4-2 and TRBJ2-5; 10 bases fit TRBD1. In germline, CDR1 is LGHNA, CDR2 YNFKEQ. V was clipped by 1 base and J by 5 bases; unmatched bases: 1. The CDR3 spans 14 residues. The CDR3 nucleotides read TGTGCCAGCAGCCAAGGGACAGGGGGTGAGACCCAGTACTTC. This translates into CASSQGTGGETQYF.

The rearrangement links TRBV20-1 to TRBJ1-4; D gene uncertain. The CDR3 totals 14 residues. Trimming removed 5 bases at V and 0 bases at J, with 10 bases between. CDR1 is DFQATT and CDR2 is SNEGSKA in the germline V gene (reference sequence). CDR3 sequence: CSALSGATNEKLFF. Here the CDR3 DNA reads TGCAGTGCTCTATCCGGGGCAACTAATGAAAAACTGTTTTTT.

This clonotype was seen a few times. The gene calls are TRBV3-1 and TRBJ2-7; D ambiguous. The CDR3 runs 16 residues. CDR1 is LGHDT, CDR2 YNNKEL, per germline (reference sequence). Trimming stripped 0 bases from V and 0 bases from J, with 12 bases between. The CDR3 region is CASSQEGPYSSYEQYF. In nucleotides, the CDR3 is TGTGCCAGCAGCCAAGAAGGGCCATACAGCTCCTACGAGCAGTACTTC.

The V and J genes are TRBV29-1 and TRBJ1-4; D is unresolved. Trimming stripped 7 bases from V and 8 bases from J, with 17 bases between. There are 13 residues in the CDR3. The V gene's germline CDR1 is SQVTM and CDR2 ANQGSEA. CDR3 region: CSAEEGPDEKLFF. CDR3 coding DNA: TGCAGCGCTGAGGAAGGGCCAGACGAAAAACTGTTTTTT.

The chain joins TRBV4-1 to TRBJ2-3, with D possibly matching TRBD2 (5 bases). V lost 0 bases and J lost 1, with 8 bases in between. This CDR3 contains 15 residues. Germline V gene lookup returns CDR1 MGHRA and CDR2 YSYEKL. CDR3 sequence reads: CASSQDDGGTDTQYF. For the CDR3, the DNA is TGCGCCAGCAGCCAAGACGACGGGGGCACAGATACGCAGTATTTT.

This clonotype was recorded a few times. The V gene is TRBV5-6, the J gene TRBJ2-2, with unresolved D. Between the trimmed V and J ends, which lost 2 bases and 2 bases, there was a span of 10 bases. The germline V gene encodes CDR1 SGHDT and CDR2 YYEEEE. The CDR3 runs 15 residues. CDR3 in amino acids: CASSFSQRNTGELFF. The DNA of the CDR3 is TGTGCCAGCAGCTTTAGTCAGAGAAACACCGGGGAGCTGTTTTTT. The complete variable domain, with remaining parts taken from reference TRBV5-6 and TRBJ2-2, reads DAGVTQSPTHLIKTRGQQVTLRCSPKSGHDTVSWYQQALGQGPQFIFQYYEEEERQRGNFPDRFSGHQFPNYSSELNVNALLLGDSALYLCASSFSQRNTGELFFGEGSRLTVL.

This chain connects TRBV10-3 to TRBJ1-4, with TRBD1 matching 8 bases. The CDR3 sequence is 17 residues long. Germline CDR1 and CDR2: ENHRY and SYGVKD. Trimming took 6 bases from V and 7 from J; bases not matched to a gene: 16. The DNA for the CDR3 is TGTGCCATCAGCCCTTCGAACGGACAGGGTTTCGGTGAAAAACTGTTTTTT. This encodes CAISPSNGQGFGEKLFF.

CDR3 DNA sequence: TGTGCCAGCAGTCAAGGTTCACCCCTCCACTTT. It encodes CASSQGSPLHF. The chain links TRBV6-2 or TRBV6-3 to TRBJ1-6; D gene unclear. This CDR3 contains 11 residues. Between the trimmed V and J ends, which lost 5 bases and 9 bases, there was a span of 5 bases. Germline V gene lookup returns CDR1 MNHEY and CDR2 SVGEGT.

The chain combines TRBV20-1 with TRBJ2-2; no definite D call. V lost 4 bases, J lost 0 bases, and 15 bases lay in between. The CDR3 covers 16 residues. The germline V gene encodes CDR1 DFQATT and CDR2 SNEGSKA (reference sequence). Written as DNA, the CDR3 is TGCAGTGCTAATCGAATCCGGTCATCGAACACCGGGGAGCTGTTTTTT. Translating it yields CSANRIRSSNTGELFF.

The V gene is TRBV11-2, the J gene TRBJ2-3; D is unresolved. This CDR3 contains 14 residues. The germline V gene encodes CDR1 SGHAT and CDR2 FQNNGV. Trimming shortened V by 1 base and J by 4 bases, and 9 bases separated the two germline ends. CDR3 residues: CASSLVGWADTQYF. DNA for the CDR3: TGTGCCAGCAGCTTAGTAGGGTGGGCAGATACGCAGTATTTT.

This clonotype was seen a handful of times. CDR3 sequence: CASSLEGYSREKLFF. The CDR3 bases are TGTGCCAGCAGCTTAGAGGGGTACAGTAGGGAAAAACTGTTTTTT. The chain couples TRBV7-2 to TRBJ1-4; TRBD1 might be the D (5 bases). Germline CDR1 and CDR2: SGHTA and FQGNSA. V lost 1 base, J lost 8 bases, and 14 bases lay in between. CDR3 length: 15 residues.

The genes are TRBV20-1 and TRBJ1-1; TRBD1 matches at 9 bases. This CDR3 is 15 amino acids long. The junction had 8 bases not matched to a gene; V was cut back by 0 bases and J by 6 bases. CDR1 DFQATT and CDR2 SNEGSKA come from the germline V gene (reference sequence). CDR3 loop: CSARDSTGGKPEAFF. Here the CDR3 DNA reads TGCAGTGCTAGAGATTCGACAGGGGGGAAACCTGAAGCTTTCTTT.